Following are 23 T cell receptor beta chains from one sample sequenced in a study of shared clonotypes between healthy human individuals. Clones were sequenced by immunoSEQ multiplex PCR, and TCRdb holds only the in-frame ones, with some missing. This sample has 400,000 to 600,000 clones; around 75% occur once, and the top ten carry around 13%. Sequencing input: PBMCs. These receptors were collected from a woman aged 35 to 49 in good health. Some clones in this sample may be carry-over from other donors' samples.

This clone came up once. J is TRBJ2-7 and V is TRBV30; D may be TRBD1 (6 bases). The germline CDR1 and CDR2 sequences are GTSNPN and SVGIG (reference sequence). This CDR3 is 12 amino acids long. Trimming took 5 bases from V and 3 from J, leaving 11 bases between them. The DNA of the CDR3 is TGTGCCTGGGACAGGCAGGACTACGAGCAGTACTTC. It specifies CAWDRQDYEQYF. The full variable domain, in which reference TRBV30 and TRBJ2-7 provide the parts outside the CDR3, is SQTIHQWPATLVQPVGSPLSLECTVEGTSNPNLYWYRQAAGRGLQLLFYSVGIGQISSEVPQNLSASRPQDRQFILSSKKLLLSDSGFYLCAWDRQDYEQYFGPGTRLTVT.

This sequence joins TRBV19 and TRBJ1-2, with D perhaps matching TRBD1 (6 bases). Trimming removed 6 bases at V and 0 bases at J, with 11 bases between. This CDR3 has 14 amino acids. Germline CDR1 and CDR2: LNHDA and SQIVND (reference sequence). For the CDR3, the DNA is TGTGCCAGTAGGCCGGCAGGGGCTAACTATGGCTACACCTTC. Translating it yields CASRPAGANYGYTF.

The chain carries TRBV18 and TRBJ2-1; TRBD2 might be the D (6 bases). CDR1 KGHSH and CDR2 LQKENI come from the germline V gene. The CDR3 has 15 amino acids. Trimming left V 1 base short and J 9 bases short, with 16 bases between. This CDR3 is CASSPRRGPGGEQFF. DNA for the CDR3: TGTGCCAGCTCACCACGGCGGGGTCCAGGTGGTGAGCAGTTCTTC.

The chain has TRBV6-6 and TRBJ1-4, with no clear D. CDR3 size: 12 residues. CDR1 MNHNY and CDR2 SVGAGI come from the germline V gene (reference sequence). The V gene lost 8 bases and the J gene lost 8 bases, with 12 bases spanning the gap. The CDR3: CASGEDREKLFF. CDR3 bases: TGTGCCAGCGGAGAGGACCGAGAAAAACTGTTTTTT.

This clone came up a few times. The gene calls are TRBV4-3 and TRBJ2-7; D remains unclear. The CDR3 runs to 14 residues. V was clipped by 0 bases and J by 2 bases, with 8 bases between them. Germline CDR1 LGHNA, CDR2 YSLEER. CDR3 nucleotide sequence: TGCGCCAGCAGCCAAGATTGGATTACCTACGAGCAGTACTTC. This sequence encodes CASSQDWITYEQYF.

The CDR3, as DNA: TGTGCCAGCAGCGGTAGCAGGGGCAATGAGCAGTTCTTC. Its protein is CASSGSRGNEQFF. The chain carries TRBV9 and TRBJ2-1; D possibly corresponds to TRBD1 (6 bases). Germline V lookup: CDR1 SGDLS, CDR2 YYNGEE. V was pared by 3 bases and J by 6 bases, with 10 bases between. This CDR3 has 13 amino acids.

This chain's CDR3 is CASSSGLVTDTQYF. CDR3 DNA sequence: TGTGCCAGCAGCTCGGGGCTAGTCACAGATACGCAGTATTTT. The chain combines TRBV7-9 with TRBJ2-3; D could derive from TRBD1 or TRBD2 (5 bases each). Germline V lookup: CDR1 SEHNR, CDR2 FQNEAQ (reference sequence). V dropped 4 bases and J dropped 2 bases, with 10 bases sitting between them. The CDR3 covers 14 residues.

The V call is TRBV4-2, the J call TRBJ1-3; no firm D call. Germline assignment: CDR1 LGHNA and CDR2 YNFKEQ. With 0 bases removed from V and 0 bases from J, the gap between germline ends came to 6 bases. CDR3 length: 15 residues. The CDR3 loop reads CASSQDGSSGNTIYF. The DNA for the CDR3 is TGTGCCAGCAGCCAAGACGGCTCCTCTGGAAACACCATATATTTT.

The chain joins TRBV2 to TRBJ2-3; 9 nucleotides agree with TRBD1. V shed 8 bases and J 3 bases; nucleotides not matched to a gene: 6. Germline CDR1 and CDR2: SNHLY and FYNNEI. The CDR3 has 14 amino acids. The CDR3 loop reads CASSGTGRTDTQYF. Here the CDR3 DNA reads TGTGCCAGCTCCGGGACAGGGAGGACAGATACGCAGTATTTT.

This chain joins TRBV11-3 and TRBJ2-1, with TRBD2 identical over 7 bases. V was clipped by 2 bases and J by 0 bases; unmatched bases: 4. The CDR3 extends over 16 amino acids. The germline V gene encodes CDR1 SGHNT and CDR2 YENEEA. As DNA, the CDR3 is TGTGCCAGCAGCTTAAGGTCTAGCGGCTCCTACAATGAGCAGTTCTTC. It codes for CASSLRSSGSYNEQFF.

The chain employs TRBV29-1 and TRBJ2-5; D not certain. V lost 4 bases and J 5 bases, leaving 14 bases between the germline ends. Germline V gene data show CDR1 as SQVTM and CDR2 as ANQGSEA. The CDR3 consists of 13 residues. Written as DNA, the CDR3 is TGCAGCGTTGGTCGGAATCAACAGGAGACCCAGTACTTC. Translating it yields CSVGRNQQETQYF. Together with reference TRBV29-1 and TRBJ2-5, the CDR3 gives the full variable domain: SAVISQKPSRDICQRGTSLTIQCQVDSQVTMMFWYRQQPGQSLTLIATANQGSEATYESGFVIDKFPISRPNLTFSTLTVSNMSPEDSSIYLCSVGRNQQETQYFGPGTRLLVL.

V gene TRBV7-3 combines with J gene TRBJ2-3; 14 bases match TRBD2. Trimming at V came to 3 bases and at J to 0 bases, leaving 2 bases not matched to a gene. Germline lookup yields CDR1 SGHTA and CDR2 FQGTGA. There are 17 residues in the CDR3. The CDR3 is CASSLGLAGASTDTQYF. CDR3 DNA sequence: TGTGCCAGCAGCTTGGGACTAGCGGGAGCTAGCACAGATACGCAGTATTTT.

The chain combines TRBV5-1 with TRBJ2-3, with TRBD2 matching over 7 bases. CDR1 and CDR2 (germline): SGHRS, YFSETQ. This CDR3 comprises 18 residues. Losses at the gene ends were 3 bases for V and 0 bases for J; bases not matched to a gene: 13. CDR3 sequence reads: CASSSGASGSISTDTQYF. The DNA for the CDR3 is TGCGCCAGCAGCTCTGGGGCTAGCGGCTCGATCAGCACAGATACGCAGTATTTT.

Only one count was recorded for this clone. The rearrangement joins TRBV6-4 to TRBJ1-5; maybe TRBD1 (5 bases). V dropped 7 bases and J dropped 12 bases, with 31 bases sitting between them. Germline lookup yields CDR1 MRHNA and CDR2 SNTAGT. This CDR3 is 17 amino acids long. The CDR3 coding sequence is TGTGCCAGCACCGGGGAAGGTTGGAAGGGGAGAGTCGGGCGCCAGCATTTT. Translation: CASTGEGWKGRVGRQHF.

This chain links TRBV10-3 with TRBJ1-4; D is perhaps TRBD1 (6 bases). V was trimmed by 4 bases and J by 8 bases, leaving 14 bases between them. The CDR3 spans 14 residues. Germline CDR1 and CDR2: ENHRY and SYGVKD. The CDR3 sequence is CAISGTDQGEKLFF. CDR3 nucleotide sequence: TGTGCCATCAGTGGGACGGACCAGGGGGAAAAACTGTTTTTT.

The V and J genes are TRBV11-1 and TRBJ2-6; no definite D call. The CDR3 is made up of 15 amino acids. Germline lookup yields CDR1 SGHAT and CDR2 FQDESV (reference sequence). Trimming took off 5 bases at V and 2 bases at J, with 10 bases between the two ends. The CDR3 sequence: CASSPIAAGANVLTF. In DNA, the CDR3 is TGTGCCAGCAGCCCAATAGCAGCTGGGGCCAACGTCCTGACTTTC.

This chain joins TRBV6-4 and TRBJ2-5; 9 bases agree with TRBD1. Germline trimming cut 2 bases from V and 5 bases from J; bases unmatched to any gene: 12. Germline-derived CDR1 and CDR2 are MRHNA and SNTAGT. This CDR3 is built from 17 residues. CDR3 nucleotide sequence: TGTGCCAGCAGTGACGGTAAGAAACGGGACAGGGAGGAGACCCAGTACTTC. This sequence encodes CASSDGKKRDREETQYF.

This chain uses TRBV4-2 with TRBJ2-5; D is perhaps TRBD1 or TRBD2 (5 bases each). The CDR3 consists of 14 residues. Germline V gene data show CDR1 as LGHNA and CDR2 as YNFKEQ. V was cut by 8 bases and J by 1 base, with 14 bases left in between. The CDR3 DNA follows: TGTGCCAGCGGTCGGGACGATGGCCAAGAGACCCAGTACTTC. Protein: CASGRDDGQETQYF.

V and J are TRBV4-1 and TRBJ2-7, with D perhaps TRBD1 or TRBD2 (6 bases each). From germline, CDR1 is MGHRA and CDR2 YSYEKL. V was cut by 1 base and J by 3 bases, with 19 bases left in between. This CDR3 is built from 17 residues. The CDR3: CASSQGGASVGSYEQYF. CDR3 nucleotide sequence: TGCGCCAGCAGCCAAGGGGGGGCTAGCGTCGGTAGCTACGAGCAGTACTTC.

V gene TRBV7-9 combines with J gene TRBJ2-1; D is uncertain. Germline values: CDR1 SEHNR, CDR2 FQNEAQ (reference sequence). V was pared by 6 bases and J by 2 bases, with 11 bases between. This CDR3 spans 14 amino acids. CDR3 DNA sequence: TGTGCCAGCAGTCGCTTAAGTGCCTACAATGAGCAGTTCTTC. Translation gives CASSRLSAYNEQFF.

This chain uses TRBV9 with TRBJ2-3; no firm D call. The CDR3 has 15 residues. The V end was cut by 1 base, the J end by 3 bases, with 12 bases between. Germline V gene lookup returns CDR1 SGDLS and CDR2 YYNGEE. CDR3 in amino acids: CASSVSLSWTDTQYF. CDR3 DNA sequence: TGTGCCAGCAGCGTATCACTCTCGTGGACAGATACGCAGTATTTT.

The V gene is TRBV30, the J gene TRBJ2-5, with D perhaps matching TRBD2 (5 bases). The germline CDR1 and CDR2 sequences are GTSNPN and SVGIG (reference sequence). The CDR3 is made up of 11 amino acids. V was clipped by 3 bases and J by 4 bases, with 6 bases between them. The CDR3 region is CAWRDSETQYF. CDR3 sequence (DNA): TGTGCCTGGAGGGACTCAGAGACCCAGTACTTC.

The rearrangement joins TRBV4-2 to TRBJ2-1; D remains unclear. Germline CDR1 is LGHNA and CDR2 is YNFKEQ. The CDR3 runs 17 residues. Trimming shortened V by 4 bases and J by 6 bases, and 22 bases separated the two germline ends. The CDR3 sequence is CASSPKESVELINEQFF. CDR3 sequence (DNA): TGTGCCAGCAGCCCCAAGGAATCGGTCGAGCTTATCAATGAGCAGTTCTTC.